This T cell receptor beta chain was captured in a study of shared clonotypes between healthy human individuals. As for the study in general: A couple of women and a few men aged 18 to 49 served as donors. Per donor, CD8 memory used one plate, CD8 naive used two, CD4 memory used three and CD4 naive used three.

Terminally differentiated effector memory CD45RA+ cells were excluded by CCR7 positive selection of CD45RO-negative cells. From germline, CDR1 is SGHTA and CDR2 FQGTGA. The CDR3 is made up of 13 amino acids. V gave up 5 bases and J gave up 1 base; unmatched junction bases: 0. This clone has just one count. Assay used: immunoSEQ multiplex PCR; TCRdb lists only in-frame clones, some missing. The profile covers approximately 2,000,000 clones, with roughly 93% appearing a single time and approximately 1.6% taken by the ten largest. The chain links TRBV7-3 to TRBJ2-3, with 7 bases lining up with TRBD2. This sequence was found in a man aged 18 to 30 in good health. Some clones in this sample may be carry-over from other donors' samples. The sample comprised naive CD8+ T cells from PBMCs. CDR3 sequence: CASSRGGTDTQYF. CDR3 bases: TGTGCCAGCAGCCGGGGGGGCACAGATACGCAGTATTTT.